This T cell receptor beta chain was profiled in a study of cytomegalovirus exposure and HLA in healthy donors. General study points: It was found in a later analysis that first-cohort TCR clusters tended to co-occur in the 100 to 150 validation repertoires.

Concerning this clone: The antigen is not known.

With 5 bases clipped from V and 4 bases from J, the junction kept 4 bases outside the gene matches. The CDR3 covers 14 residues. The germline V gene has CDR1 MDHEN and CDR2 SYDVKM. Measured with immunoSEQ multiplex PCR; TCRdb has only the in-frame clones, and not every one. Among 50,000 to 80,000 clones listed, roughly 95% were seen once. The donors were in the roughly 110-subject validation cohort, distinct from the approximately 700-subject first cohort. The chain links TRBV28 to TRBJ2-7, with TRBD1 matching over 11 bases. The sequenced material came from PBMCs. The sequence came from a woman under 30 in good health and CMV-seropositive. The CDR3 DNA reads TGTGCCAGCAGTGGGGGACAGGGGGGATACGAGCAGTACTTC. This codes for CASSGGQGGYEQYF.